This entry concerns a single T cell receptor (beta chain). The target of this receptor is not known. Qualities for individual bases were not recorded, and no much larger clone is one base off. The CDR3 regions of human TCRbeta chains were analyzed by immunosequencing. Per the source publication's procedure: Repertoire TCRs were matched against a reference library of SARS-CoV-2-specific TCRs generated with the MIRA antigen-specificity platform. Breadth meant the fraction of unique TCRs that were SARS-CoV-2-associated, whereas depth meant the fraction of total T cells that were SARS-CoV-2-associated. Using the MIRA data, each spike-specific TCR was mapped to the spike region that the TCR reacts to and placed in a CD4 or CD8 class. Log10-transformed breadth and depth values were compared by one-way ANOVA with Sidak's multiple comparisons tests. Not all clones reach the TCRdb copy of this immuneACCESS table, which keeps in-frame sequences only. Checked studies attribute under half of the gap to unresolved V genes and leave the rest unexplained. V and J calls plus clone size are reproduced from that table; the DNA served to infer D and trimming. Here the sample has under 200,000 clones; roughly nine tenths occur a single time. The biggest ten clones account for approximately 1.4% of the sample.

The sample originates from a study of T cell responses to AZD1222 COVID-19 vaccine (dated by TCRdb to about 2021). For the study in its entirety: AZD1222 recipients with second doses at about 4 weeks or about 12 weeks were pooled, because spike-specific TCR depth and breadth did not differ between schedules. Enrollment into the trials was organized by age into subgroups of 18-55, 56-69 and 70-plus years, and those subgroups contained approximately 160, 26 and 62 TCR-sequenced participants, respectively. A total of just over 230 trial participants underwent TCR sequencing, of whom around 210 had received two doses of AZD1222 and around 26 had received two doses of the MenACWY control vaccine. Study-wide findings and limitations: Reportedly, almost half of the unique spike-specific TCRs recognized epitopes lying outside the regions that are mutated in the B.1.351 and B.1.1.7 variants. Because no day 14 peak-response samples were available, repertoires were characterized only after the peak T cell response. Most participants were white British and females outnumbered males, and the authors suggested that clonal diversity may have been underestimated. Only six AZD1222 recipients were SARS-CoV-2 seropositive at baseline, limiting conclusions about previously exposed vaccinees. CD4 TCRs associated with the vaccine covered the entire spike protein, and the dominant responses were in regions 160-218 and 743-854. The 56-69-year group was small, and its depth increase did not reach significance, likely because of low power. Spike-specific TCR breadth and depth rose significantly after two AZD1222 doses compared with day 0 and with MenACWY recipients.

Taken from the germline V gene, the CDR1 and CDR2 loops are SGHDN and FVKESK. From its cysteine to its phenylalanine, the CDR3 spans 16 amino acids. The only DNA kept is the CDR3, 48 bases in frame from the first base. Trimming costs V 4 bases and J 4 bases, and their ends lie 19 bases apart. What this sample's time point label stands for: baseline before first vaccination. Vaccinee samples were obtained from the UK trials COV001 and COV002, which included a single-blind randomized controlled phase 2/3 trial of AZD1222 (ChAdOx1 nCoV-19) in healthy adults. For TCRbeta chain sequencing, PBMC samples from trial participants were taken at day 0 and at day 28 after the second dose.

Recombination joined TRBV14 with TRBJ1-1, with no D gene named confidently. The source was peripheral blood, collected on day 0 of AZD1222 vaccination. The clonotype originates from an adult in good health. The DNA sequence is given as TGTGCCAGCAGCCGTACCCTATCTTCCGCGGGCACTGAAGCTTTCTTT. Its protein product is CASSRTLSSAGTEAFF. The full variable domain, completed from the reference TRBV14 and TRBJ1-1 proteins outside the CDR3, reads EAGVTQFPSHSVIEKGQTVTLRCDPISGHDNLYWYRRVMGKEIKFLLHFVKESKQDESGMPNNRFLAERTGGTYSTLKVQPAELEDSGVYFCASSRTLSSAGTEAFFGQGTRLTVV.